This section outlines one TCR beta chain sequence together with its context. Germline values: CDR1 MRHNA, CDR2 SNTAGT. Unmatched junction bases numbered 7, after V lost 6 bases and J lost 6 bases. The CDR3 has 14 amino acids. Peripheral blood came from all dose cohorts at three timepoints. Produced via immunoSEQ multiplex PCR; TCRdb's table is partial and in-frame only. Of more than 70,000 clones detected, roughly 89% appear once; the ten largest clones hold roughly 11%. The sample comes from a study of OX40 agonist ivuxolimab in advanced cancers. The wider study: Patients received intravenous ivuxolimab every 2 weeks at 0.01 to 10 mg/kg. Patients were under 90% male with ages roughly 20 to 90, mean 60.

The specimen was CD4+ or CD8+ T cells sorted from blood, collected in a trial of the OX40 agonist ivuxolimab. The TCR sequence derives from an adult with an advanced solid tumor such as melanoma, head and neck, liver or kidney cancer. J is TRBJ1-5 and V is TRBV6-4; 8 bases fit TRBD1. This CDR3 reads CASSADRGTQPQHF. CDR3 DNA: TGTGCCAGCAGCGCCGACAGGGGTACTCAGCCCCAGCATTTT.